Listed below are T cell receptor beta chains from one sample, sequenced in a study of T cells in Graves' hyperthyroidism and ophthalmopathy. Using its own MiXCR run on the multiplex PCR reads, TCRdb lists one record per CDR3 protein. Of 300,000 to 450,000 distinct CDR3 sequences listed, roughly 25% are singletons. The sequencing input was blood. The receptors stem from a man between 45 and 60 years old with Graves' hyperthyroidism. CDR3s leave out the opening cysteine and the closing phenylalanine or tryptophan. A D gene is named only where the DNA matches it firmly. Clone size is stated in some rows and not others, as once, few, many or a class when expanded.

>TRBV12-3/TRBV12-4|.|TRBJ2-7|few|13
ASTRGILGSYEQY
>TRBV5-1|.|TRBJ2-1|many|13
ASSPGKGHGNEQF
>TRBV20-1|TRBD1|TRBJ1-5|few|14
SAVDRGEYSNQPQH
>TRBV12-5|TRBD1|TRBJ2-1|.|15
ASGLTTGTGADNEQF
>TRBV12-3/TRBV12-4|TRBD2|TRBJ2-1|many|14
ASTEGLAGGGDEQF
>TRBV7-9|.|TRBJ2-7|.|13
ASSSPPVGAHEQY
>TRBV6-1|TRBD2|TRBJ2-1|few|13
ASSNAGVSYNEQF
>TRBV28|.|TRBJ1-5|.|21
ASRSRIGGGTQFQLLLNQPQH
>TRBV12-3/TRBV12-4|TRBD2|TRBJ2-2|.|16
ASSSPGLAGLNTGELF
>TRBV6-1|.|TRBJ1-4|once|13
ASSEQPSANEKLF
>TRBV11-1|.|TRBJ2-4|.|12
ASSLDAAKNIQY
>TRBV29-1|.|TRBJ2-3|.|13
SVSGASGPTDTQY
>TRBV29-1|TRBD1|TRBJ1-1|.|13
SGKDRGRRNTEAF
>TRBV7-2|.|TRBJ1-1|few|12
ASLYLTKNTEAF
>TRBV28|TRBD2|TRBJ2-1|many|14
ASSLLAGGPINEQF
>TRBV20-1|.|TRBJ1-1|many|12
SARDHMLKTEAF
>TRBV19|.|TRBJ1-1|few|12
ASSDLLTNTEAF
>TRBV12-3/TRBV12-4|TRBD1|TRBJ2-1|many|14
ASSGPGQGTANEQF
>TRBV18|.|TRBJ1-6|few|14
ASSLRPQTGNSPLH
>TRBV28|.|TRBJ1-6|few|12
ASSLAGVNSPLH
>TRBV6-1|.|TRBJ2-5|.|12
ASSHTGGGGTQY
>TRBV6-5|TRBD1|TRBJ2-2|.|13
ASSYTGGLTGELF